This T cell receptor (beta chain) originates from a study of CD8 T cells in ankylosing spondylitis. This clonotype was observed a few times. Its antigen is as yet unknown. V was pared by 7 bases and J by 0 bases, with 14 bases between. CDR1 DFQATT and CDR2 SNEGSKA come from the germline V gene (reference sequence). The CDR3 length is 14 residues. Study-wide results and limits: One TCR beta motif, made up of eight highly homologous variants, appeared characteristic of ankylosing spondylitis blood.

Each CDR3 protein gets one entry after TCRdb re-called the 5' RACE reads with MiXCR. The table has tens of thousands of distinct CDR3 sequences, about 17% seen once. The receptor's source is a male donor with ankylosing spondylitis or in good health (not recorded which). The chain carries TRBV20-1 and TRBJ2-3, with TRBD2 as a possible D gene (6 bases). Sequencing was done on a sample of blood. CDR3 sequence (DNA): TGCAGTGTCGGGGGAGGATCTAGCACAGATACGCAGTATTTT. As protein: CSVGGGSSTDTQYF.